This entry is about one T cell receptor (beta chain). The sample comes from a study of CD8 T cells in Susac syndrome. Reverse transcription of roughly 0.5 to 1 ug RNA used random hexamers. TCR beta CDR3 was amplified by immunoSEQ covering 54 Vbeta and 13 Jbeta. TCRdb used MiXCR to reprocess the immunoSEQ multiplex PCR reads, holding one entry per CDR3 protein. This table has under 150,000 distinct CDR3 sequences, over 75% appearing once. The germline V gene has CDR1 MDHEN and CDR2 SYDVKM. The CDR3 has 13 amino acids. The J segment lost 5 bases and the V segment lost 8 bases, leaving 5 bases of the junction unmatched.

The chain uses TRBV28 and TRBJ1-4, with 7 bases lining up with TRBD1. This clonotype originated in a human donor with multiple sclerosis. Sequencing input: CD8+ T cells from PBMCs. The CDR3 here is CASAGQLNEKLFF. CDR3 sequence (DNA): TGTGCCAGCGCGGGACAGTTAAATGAAAAACTGTTTTTT.